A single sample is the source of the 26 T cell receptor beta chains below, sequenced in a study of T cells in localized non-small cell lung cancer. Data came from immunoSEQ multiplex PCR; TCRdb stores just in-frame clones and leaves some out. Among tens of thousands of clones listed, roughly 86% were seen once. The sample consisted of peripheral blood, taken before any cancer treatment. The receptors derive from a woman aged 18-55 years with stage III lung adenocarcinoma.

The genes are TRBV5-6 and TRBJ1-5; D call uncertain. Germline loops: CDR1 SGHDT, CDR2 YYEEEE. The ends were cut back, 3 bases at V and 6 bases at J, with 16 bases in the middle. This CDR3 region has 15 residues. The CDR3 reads CASSSRSGLSQPQHF. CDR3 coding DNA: TGTGCCAGCAGCTCCCGCTCGGGGTTAAGTCAGCCCCAGCATTTT.

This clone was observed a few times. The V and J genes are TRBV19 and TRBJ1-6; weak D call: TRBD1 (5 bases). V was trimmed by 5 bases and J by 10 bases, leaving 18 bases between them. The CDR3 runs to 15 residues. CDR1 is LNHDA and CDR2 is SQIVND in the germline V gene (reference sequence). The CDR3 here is CASSPGVLDRSPLHF. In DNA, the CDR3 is TGTGCCAGTAGTCCGGGGGTTCTTGATCGGTCACCCCTCCACTTT.

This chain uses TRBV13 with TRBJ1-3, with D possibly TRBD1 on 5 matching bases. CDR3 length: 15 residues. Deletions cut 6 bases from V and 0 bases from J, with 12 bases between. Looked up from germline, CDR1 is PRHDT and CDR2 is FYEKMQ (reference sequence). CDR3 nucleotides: TGTGCCAGCAGTGTCGGGACGGACTCTGGAAACACCATATATTTT. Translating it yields CASSVGTDSGNTIYF.

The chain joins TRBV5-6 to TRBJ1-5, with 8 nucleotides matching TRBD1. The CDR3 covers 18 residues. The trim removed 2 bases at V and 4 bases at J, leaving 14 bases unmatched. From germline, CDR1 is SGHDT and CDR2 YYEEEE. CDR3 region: CASSFSMAGGFWNQPQHF. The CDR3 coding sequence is TGTGCCAGCAGCTTTTCTATGGCAGGGGGCTTTTGGAATCAGCCCCAGCATTTT. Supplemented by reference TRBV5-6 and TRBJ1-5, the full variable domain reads DAGVTQSPTHLIKTRGQQVTLRCSPKSGHDTVSWYQQALGQGPQFIFQYYEEEERQRGNFPDRFSGHQFPNYSSELNVNALLLGDSALYLCASSFSMAGGFWNQPQHFGDGTRLSIL.

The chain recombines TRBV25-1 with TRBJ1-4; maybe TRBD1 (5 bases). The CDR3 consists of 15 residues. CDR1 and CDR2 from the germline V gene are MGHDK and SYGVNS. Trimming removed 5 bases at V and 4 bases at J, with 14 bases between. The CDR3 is CASSLPGLGNEKLFF. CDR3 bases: TGTGCCAGCAGTCTCCCGGGGCTCGGTAATGAAAAACTGTTTTTT. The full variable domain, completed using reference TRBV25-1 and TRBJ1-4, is EADIYQTPRYLVIGTGKKITLECSQTMGHDKMYWYQQDPGMELHLIHYSYGVNSTEKGDLSSESTVSRIRTEHFPLTLESARPSHTSQYLCASSLPGLGNEKLFFGSGTQLSVL.

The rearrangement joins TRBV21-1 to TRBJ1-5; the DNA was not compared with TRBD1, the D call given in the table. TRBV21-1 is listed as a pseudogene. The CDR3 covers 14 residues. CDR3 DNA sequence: TGTGCCCCCCCACGCCAGGGTACTAATCAGCCCCAGCATTTT. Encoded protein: CAPPRQGTNQPQHF.

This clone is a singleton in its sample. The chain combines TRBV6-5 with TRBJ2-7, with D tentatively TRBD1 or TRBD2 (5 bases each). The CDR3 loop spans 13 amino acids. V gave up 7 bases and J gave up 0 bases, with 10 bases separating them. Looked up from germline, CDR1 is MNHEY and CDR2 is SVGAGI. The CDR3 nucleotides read TGTGCCAGCAAGGGGACGAACTCCTACGAGCAGTACTTC. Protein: CASKGTNSYEQYF.

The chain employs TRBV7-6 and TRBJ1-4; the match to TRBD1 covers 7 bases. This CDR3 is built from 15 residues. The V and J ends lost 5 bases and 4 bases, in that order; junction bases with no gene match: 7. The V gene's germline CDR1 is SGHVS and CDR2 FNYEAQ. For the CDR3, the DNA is TGTGCCAGCAGCACTATGGGACAGAGTAATGAAAAACTGTTTTTT. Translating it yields CASSTMGQSNEKLFF. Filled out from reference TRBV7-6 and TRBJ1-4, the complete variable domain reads GAGVSQSPRYKVTKRGQDVALRCDPISGHVSLYWYRQALGQGPEFLTYFNYEAQQDKSGLPNDRFSAERPEGSISTLTIQRTEQRDSAMYRCASSTMGQSNEKLFFGSGTQLSVL.

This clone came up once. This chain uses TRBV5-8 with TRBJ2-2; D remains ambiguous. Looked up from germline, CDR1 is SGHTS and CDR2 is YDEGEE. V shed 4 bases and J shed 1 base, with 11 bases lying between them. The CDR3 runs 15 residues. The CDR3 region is CASSRVLGNTGELFF. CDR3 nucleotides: TGTGCCAGCAGCCGGGTACTTGGGAACACCGGGGAGCTGTTTTTT.

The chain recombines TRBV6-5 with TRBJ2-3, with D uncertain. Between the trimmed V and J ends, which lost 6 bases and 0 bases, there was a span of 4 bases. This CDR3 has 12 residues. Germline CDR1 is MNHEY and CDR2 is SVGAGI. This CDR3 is CASRDSTDTQYF. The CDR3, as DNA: TGTGCCAGCAGGGACAGCACAGATACGCAGTATTTT.

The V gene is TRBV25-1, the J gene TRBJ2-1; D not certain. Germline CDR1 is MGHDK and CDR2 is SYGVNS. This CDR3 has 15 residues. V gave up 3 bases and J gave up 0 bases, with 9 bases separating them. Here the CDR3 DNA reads TGTGCCAGCAGTGAGGCACAGAGCTCCTACAATGAGCAGTTCTTC. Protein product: CASSEAQSSYNEQFF.

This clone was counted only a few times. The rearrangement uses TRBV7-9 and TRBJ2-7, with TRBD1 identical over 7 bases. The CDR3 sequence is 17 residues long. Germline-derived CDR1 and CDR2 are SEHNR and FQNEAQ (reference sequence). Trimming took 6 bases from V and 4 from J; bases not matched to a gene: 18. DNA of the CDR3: TGTGCCAGCAGTCCTACTCCGGGTCGACAGGGAAGGTACGAGCAGTACTTC. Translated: CASSPTPGRQGRYEQYF.

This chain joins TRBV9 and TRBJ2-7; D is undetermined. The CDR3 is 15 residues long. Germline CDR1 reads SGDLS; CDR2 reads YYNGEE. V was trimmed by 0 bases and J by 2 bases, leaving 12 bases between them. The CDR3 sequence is CASSVGWFGTYEQYF. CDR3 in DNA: TGTGCCAGCAGCGTAGGATGGTTTGGGACCTACGAGCAGTACTTC.

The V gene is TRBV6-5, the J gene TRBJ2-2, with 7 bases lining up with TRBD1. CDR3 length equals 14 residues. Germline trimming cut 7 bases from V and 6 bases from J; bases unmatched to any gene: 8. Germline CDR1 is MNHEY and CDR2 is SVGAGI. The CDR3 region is CASKTKQGAGELFF. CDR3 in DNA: TGTGCCAGCAAGACAAAGCAGGGGGCCGGGGAGCTGTTTTTT.

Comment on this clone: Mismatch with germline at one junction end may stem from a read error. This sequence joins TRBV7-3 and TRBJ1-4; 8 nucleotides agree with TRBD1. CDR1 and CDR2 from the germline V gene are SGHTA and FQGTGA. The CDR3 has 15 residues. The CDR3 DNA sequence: TGTGTCAGCAGCTTAACAGGACAGGGTAATGAAAAACTGTTTTTT. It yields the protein CVSSLTGQGNEKLFF.

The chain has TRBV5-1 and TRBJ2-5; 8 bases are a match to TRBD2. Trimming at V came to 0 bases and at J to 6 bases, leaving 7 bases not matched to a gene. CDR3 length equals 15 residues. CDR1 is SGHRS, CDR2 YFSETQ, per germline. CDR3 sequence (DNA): TGCGCCAGCAGCTTGGACGCGGGGGGAATAAAGACCCAGTACTTC. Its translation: CASSLDAGGIKTQYF.

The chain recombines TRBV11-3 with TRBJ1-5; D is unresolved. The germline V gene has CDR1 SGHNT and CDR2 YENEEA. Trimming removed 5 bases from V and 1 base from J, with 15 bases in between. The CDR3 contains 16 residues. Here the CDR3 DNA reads TGTGCCAGCAGCCACCGGGCCCGGAGGAGCAATCAGCCCCAGCATTTT. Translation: CASSHRARRSNQPQHF.

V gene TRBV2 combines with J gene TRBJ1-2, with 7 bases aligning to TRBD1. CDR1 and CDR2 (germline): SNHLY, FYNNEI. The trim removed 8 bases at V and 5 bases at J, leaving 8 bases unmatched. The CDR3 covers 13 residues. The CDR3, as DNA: TGTGCCAGCGGGGACAGCGGAGAATATGGCTACACCTTC. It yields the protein CASGDSGEYGYTF.

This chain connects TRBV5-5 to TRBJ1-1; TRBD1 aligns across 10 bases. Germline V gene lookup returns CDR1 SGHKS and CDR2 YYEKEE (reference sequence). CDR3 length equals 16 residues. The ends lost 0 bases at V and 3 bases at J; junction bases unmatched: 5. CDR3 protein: CASSLAGQGSHTEAFF. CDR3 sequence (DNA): TGTGCCAGCAGCTTGGCGGGACAGGGGAGTCACACTGAAGCTTTCTTT.

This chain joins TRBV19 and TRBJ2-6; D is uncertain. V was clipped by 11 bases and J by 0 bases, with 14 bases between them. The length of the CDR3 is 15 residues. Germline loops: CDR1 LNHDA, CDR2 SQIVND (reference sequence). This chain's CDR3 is CASYGPFSGANVLTF. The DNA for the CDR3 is TGTGCCTCGTACGGGCCCTTCTCTGGGGCCAACGTCCTGACTTTC. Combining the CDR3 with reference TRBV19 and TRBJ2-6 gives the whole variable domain DGGITQSPKYLFRKEGQNVTLSCEQNLNHDAMYWYRQDPGQGLRLIYYSQIVNDFQKGDIAEGYSVSREKKESFPLTVTSAQKNPTAFYLCASYGPFSGANVLTFGAGSRLTVL.

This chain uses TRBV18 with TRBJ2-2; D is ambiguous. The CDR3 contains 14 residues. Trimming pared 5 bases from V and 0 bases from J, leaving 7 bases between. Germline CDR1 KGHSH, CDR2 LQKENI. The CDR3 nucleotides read TGTGCCAGCTCAGGAGAATCGAACACCGGGGAGCTGTTTTTT. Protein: CASSGESNTGELFF. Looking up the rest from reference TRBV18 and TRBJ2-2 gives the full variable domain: NAGVMQNPRHLVRRRGQEARLRCSPMKGHSHVYWYRQLPEEGLKFMVYLQKENIIDESGMPKERFSAEFPKEGPSILRIQQVVRGDSAAYFCASSGESNTGELFFGEGSRLTVL.

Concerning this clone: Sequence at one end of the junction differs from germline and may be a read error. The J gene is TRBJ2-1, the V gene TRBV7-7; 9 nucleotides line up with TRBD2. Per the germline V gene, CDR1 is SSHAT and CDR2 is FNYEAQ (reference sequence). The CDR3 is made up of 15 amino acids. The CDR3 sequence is CASSQGVAGAGEQFF. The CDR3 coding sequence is TGTGCTAGCAGCCAAGGGGTAGCGGGGGCGGGGGAGCAGTTCTTC.

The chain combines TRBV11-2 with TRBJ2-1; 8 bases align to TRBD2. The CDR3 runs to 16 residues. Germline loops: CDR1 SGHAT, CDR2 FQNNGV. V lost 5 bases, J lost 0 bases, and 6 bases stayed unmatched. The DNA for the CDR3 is TGTGCCAGCAGCCGATTAGCGGGGTCCTCCTACAATGAGCAGTTCTTC. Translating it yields CASSRLAGSSYNEQFF.

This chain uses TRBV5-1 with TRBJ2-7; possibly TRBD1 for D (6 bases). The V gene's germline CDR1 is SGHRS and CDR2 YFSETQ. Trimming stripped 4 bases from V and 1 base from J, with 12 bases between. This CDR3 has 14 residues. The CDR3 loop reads CASSTLTGSYEQYF. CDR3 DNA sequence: TGCGCCAGCAGCACACTAACAGGGTCCTACGAGCAGTACTTC.

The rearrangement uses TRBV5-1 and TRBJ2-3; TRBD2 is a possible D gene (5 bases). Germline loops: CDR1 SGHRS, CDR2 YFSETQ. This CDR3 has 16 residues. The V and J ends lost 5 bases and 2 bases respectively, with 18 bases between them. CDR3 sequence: CASSREGRRDTDTQYF. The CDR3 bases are TGCGCCAGCAGTAGAGAAGGTCGTCGGGACACAGATACGCAGTATTTT.

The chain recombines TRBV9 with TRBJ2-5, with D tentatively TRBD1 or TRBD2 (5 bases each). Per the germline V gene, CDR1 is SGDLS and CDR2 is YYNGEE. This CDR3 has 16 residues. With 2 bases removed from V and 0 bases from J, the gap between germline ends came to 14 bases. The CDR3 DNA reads TGTGCCAGCAGCGTTAGGGGTAAGGGAGACCAAGAGACCCAGTACTTC. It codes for CASSVRGKGDQETQYF.